Listed below are T cell receptor beta chains from one sample, sequenced in a study of T cell responses to AZD1222 COVID-19 vaccine. Using immunoSEQ multiplex PCR, the repertoire was profiled, and TCRdb retains in-frame clones only, with some absent. The profile covers roughly 140,000 clones, with approximately 88% appearing a single time and roughly 2% taken by the ten largest. This sample comprised peripheral blood, obtained on day 0 of AZD1222 vaccination. These receptors were taken from an adult in good health. CDR3s include the opening cysteine and the closing phenylalanine or tryptophan. A D gene is named only where the DNA matches it firmly. Clone size is shown for a subset of rows, as once, few, many or a class of expanded clone.

>TRBD2|.|TRBJ2-1|TRBV24-1
CATSDPGLAGSYNEQFF
TGTGCCACCAGTGACCCCGGACTAGCGGGCTCCTACAATGAGCAGTTCTTC
>.|.|TRBJ2-7|TRBV2
CASRRAESYEQYF
TGTGCCAGCAGGAGGGCCGAATCCTACGAGCAGTACTTC
>.|.|TRBJ1-1|TRBV6-5
CASVTRRSGNTEAFF
TGTGCCAGCGTAACTAGGAGGAGTGGGAACACTGAAGCTTTCTTT
>.|.|TRBJ1-1|TRBV28
CASSSLGGYTEAFF
TGTGCCAGCAGTTCCCTGGGGGGCTACACTGAAGCTTTCTTT
>TRBD1|.|TRBJ1-1|TRBV27
CASSLWTGPNTEAFF
TGTGCCAGCAGTTTATGGACAGGGCCGAACACTGAAGCTTTCTTT
>.|.|TRBJ2-7|TRBV30
CAWSASGPRYEQYF
TGTGCCTGGAGTGCCTCCGGGCCCCGCTACGAGCAGTACTTC
>TRBD1|once|TRBJ2-5|TRBV7-9
CASSGDRYQETQYF
TGTGCCAGCAGCGGGGACAGGTACCAAGAGACCCAGTACTTC
>.|.|TRBJ1-5|TRBV28
CASSLILLTYLEPQHF
TGTGCCAGCAGTTTAATTCTCCTGACTTACCTAGAGCCCCAGCATTTT
>.|.|TRBJ2-5|TRBV20-1
CSASESETQYF
TGCAGTGCATCTGAGTCGGAGACCCAGTACTTC
>.|.|TRBJ2-7|TRBV4-2
CASSQEQSREQYF
TGTGCCAGCAGCCAAGAACAGTCTCGGGAGCAGTACTTC
>.|.|TRBJ1-1|TRBV19
CASSISNTEAFF
TGTGCCAGTAGTATCAGTAACACTGAAGCTTTCTTT
>TRBD1|.|TRBJ1-1|TRBV5-1
CASSGGTGGNTEAFF
TGCGCCAGCAGCGGGGGGACAGGCGGGAACACTGAAGCTTTCTTT
>.|once|TRBJ1-1|TRBV18
CASSLGGADTEAFF
TGTGCCAGCTCCCTGGGGGGAGCGGACACTGAAGCTTTCTTT
>.|.|TRBJ1-2|TRBV25-1
CASQEGYGYTF
TGTGCCAGCCAGGAGGGCTATGGCTACACCTTC
>.|.|TRBJ1-5|TRBV5-6
CASNPWGQPQHF
TGTGCCAGCAACCCTTGGGGTCAGCCCCAGCATTTT
>.|.|TRBJ1-5|TRBV7-8
CASSQRGDHQPQHF
TGTGCCAGCAGCCAAAGGGGCGACCATCAGCCCCAGCATTTT
>.|.|TRBJ2-3|TRBV6-5
CASSAPKDSTDTQYF
TGTGCCAGCAGCGCGCCCAAAGATAGCACAGATACGCAGTATTTT
>.|.|TRBJ1-1|TRBV25-1
CASSASVRGEAFF
TGTGCCAGCAGTGCCTCCGTTAGGGGGGAAGCTTTCTTT